A single sample is the source of the 18 T cell receptor beta chains below, sequenced in a study of OX40 agonist ivuxolimab in advanced cancers. The assay was immunoSEQ multiplex PCR, and TCRdb's table has in-frame clones only and misses some. The profile covers 55,000 to 60,000 clones, with 80% to 90% appearing a single time and 0.7% to 0.8% taken by the ten largest. Sequences were derived from CD4+ or CD8+ T cells sorted from blood, sampled in a trial of the OX40 agonist ivuxolimab. These TCRs come from an adult with an advanced solid tumor such as melanoma, head and neck, liver or kidney cancer.

This rearrangement joins TRBV19 to TRBJ2-5, with 8 bases aligning to TRBD1. Losses at the gene ends were 6 bases for V and 1 base for J; bases not matched to a gene: 7. This CDR3 is built from 15 residues. CDR1 is LNHDA, CDR2 SQIVND, per germline (reference sequence). CDR3 nucleotides: TGTGCCAGTAGCGGACGGACAGGGCCCCAAGAGACCCAGTACTTC. It encodes CASSGRTGPQETQYF.

The V call is TRBV6-1, the J call TRBJ1-1; TRBD1 aligns across 7 bases. This CDR3 is built from 15 residues. In germline, CDR1 is MNHNS, CDR2 SASEGT. The junction had 6 bases not matched to a gene; V was cut back by 0 bases and J by 5 bases. The CDR3 DNA reads TGTGCCAGCAGTGAAGCGGGCCAGGGGGTGACTGAAGCTTTCTTT. It is translated as CASSEAGQGVTEAFF.

This chain's CDR3 is CASSYNPRDVPERQYF. CDR3 in DNA: TGTGCCAGCAGTTACAACCCTCGGGACGTTCCCGAGCGGCAGTACTTC. The V and J genes are TRBV6-6 and TRBJ2-7; D may be TRBD1 or TRBD2 (5 bases each). Trimming pared 2 bases from V and 9 bases from J, leaving 23 bases between. Germline CDR1 and CDR2: MNHNY and SVGAGI (reference sequence). This CDR3 has 16 amino acids.

The CDR3 sequence is CASSWMGLGSETQYF. CDR3 coding DNA: TGCGCCAGCAGCTGGATGGGACTAGGCTCGGAGACCCAGTACTTC. The gene calls are TRBV5-1 and TRBJ2-5; 8 bases match TRBD2. CDR1 and CDR2 (germline): SGHRS, YFSETQ. V was clipped by 3 bases and J by 5 bases; unmatched bases: 9. There are 15 residues in the CDR3.

V is TRBV11-3 and J is TRBJ2-7, with D hard to call. This CDR3 region has 12 residues. From germline, CDR1 is SGHNT and CDR2 YENEEA. V lost 5 bases and J lost 4, with 9 bases in between. Written as DNA, the CDR3 is TGTGCCAGCAGCCTTCTGGGTTACGAGCAGTACTTC. Its protein product is CASSLLGYEQYF.

The chain joins TRBV7-2 to TRBJ2-1; 8 nucleotides align to TRBD2. Germline CDR1 reads SGHTA; CDR2 reads FQGNSA. The length of the CDR3 is 13 residues. Trimming at V came to 5 bases and at J to 12 bases, leaving 9 bases not matched to a gene. CDR3 nucleotide sequence: TGTGCCAGCAGCCCCTCTACCGGGGGGGGGCAGTTCTTC. This sequence encodes CASSPSTGGGQFF.

J is TRBJ2-1 and V is TRBV19; weak D call: TRBD2 (6 bases). The germline gives CDR1 LNHDA, CDR2 SQIVND (reference sequence). Trimming stripped 6 bases from V and 0 bases from J, with 15 bases between. There are 16 residues in the CDR3. The CDR3 coding sequence is TGTGCCAGTAGACCTGCCGGGACTCCCTCCTACAATGAGCAGTTCTTC. As protein: CASRPAGTPSYNEQFF.

This chain uses TRBV5-6 with TRBJ2-1, with D perhaps TRBD2 (6 bases). Germline-derived CDR1 and CDR2 are SGHDT and YYEEEE. The CDR3 has 16 amino acids. Trimming took off 1 base at V and 5 bases at J, with 16 bases between the two ends. CDR3 sequence reads: CASSLNRWGVNNEQFF. CDR3 bases: TGTGCCAGCAGCTTGAACCGTTGGGGGGTTAACAATGAGCAGTTCTTC.

The chain carries TRBV4-1 and TRBJ1-2, with 11 bases lining up with TRBD1. The germline V gene encodes CDR1 MGHRA and CDR2 YSYEKL. Trimming removed 0 bases from V and 8 bases from J; junction bases left unmatched: 26. The CDR3 has 22 amino acids. The CDR3 DNA follows: TGCGCCAGCAGCCAAGATCAGAGGAGGACAGGGGGCTTGATAAGGGGTGACCGGGGCTACACCTTC. Translation gives CASSQDQRRTGGLIRGDRGYTF.

The chain carries TRBV6-5 and TRBJ1-2, with no clear D. The V end was cut by 2 bases, the J end by 4 bases, with 8 bases between. The CDR3 length is 13 residues. The germline CDR1 and CDR2 sequences are MNHEY and SVGAGI. The CDR3 reads CASSYGVTYGYTF. CDR3 sequence (DNA): TGTGCCAGCAGTTACGGGGTGACCTATGGCTACACCTTC.

The rearrangement joins TRBV6-6 to TRBJ2-2; the match to TRBD1 covers 8 bases. Germline assignment: CDR1 MNHNY and CDR2 SVGAGI (reference sequence). V lost 7 bases, J lost 1 base, and 8 bases stayed unmatched. The CDR3 sequence is 16 residues long. In DNA, the CDR3 is TGTGCCAGCAACCTACAGGGGGTGAGGAACACCGGGGAGCTGTTTTTT. This sequence encodes CASNLQGVRNTGELFF.

This sequence joins TRBV11-1 and TRBJ2-5; no reliable D call. Germline V gene sequence: CDR1 SGHAT, CDR2 FQDESV (reference sequence). With 3 bases removed from V and 5 bases from J, the gap between germline ends came to 4 bases. The CDR3 sequence is 11 residues long. CDR3 in DNA: TGTGCCAGCAGCTTTAGGGAGACCCAGTACTTC. Residues: CASSFRETQYF.

This chain links TRBV7-9 with TRBJ1-1; TRBD1 matches 8 bases. The V and J ends lost 3 bases and 3 bases, in that order; junction bases with no gene match: 0. The V gene's germline CDR1 is SEHNR and CDR2 FQNEAQ (reference sequence). The CDR3 loop spans 13 amino acids. Here the CDR3 DNA reads TGTGCCAGCAGCTTGGACAGGGACACTGAAGCTTTCTTT. This sequence encodes CASSLDRDTEAFF.

The chain employs TRBV19 and TRBJ2-5; no clear D gene. Between the trimmed V and J ends, which lost 5 bases and 2 bases, there was a span of 12 bases. The V gene's germline CDR1 is LNHDA and CDR2 SQIVND (reference sequence). The CDR3 is made up of 14 amino acids. The CDR3 DNA reads TGTGCCAGTAGTGCCCGGATGGGGCAAGAGACCCAGTACTTC. It translates to CASSARMGQETQYF.

This clone was seen more than once but under ten times. V and J are TRBV5-6 and TRBJ2-2; D may match TRBD1 or TRBD2 (6 bases each). The ends were cut back, 0 bases at V and 1 base at J, with 10 bases in the middle. Germline V gene sequence: CDR1 SGHDT, CDR2 YYEEEE. CDR3 length: 16 amino acids. DNA for the CDR3: TGTGCCAGCAGCTTGGCCAAGGGGGGGAACACCGGGGAGCTGTTTTTT. As protein: CASSLAKGGNTGELFF.

The chain recombines TRBV10-3 with TRBJ1-3; tentatively, D is TRBD1 (6 bases). CDR1 and CDR2 (germline): ENHRY, SYGVKD. With 3 bases removed from V and 2 bases from J, the gap between germline ends came to 14 bases. This CDR3 has 16 amino acids. The DNA of the CDR3 is TGTGCCATCAGTGAAACCTCACAGGGAACTGGAAACACCATATATTTT. It yields the protein CAISETSQGTGNTIYF.

The rearrangement links TRBV5-4 to TRBJ1-2; D remains ambiguous. V dropped 0 bases and J dropped 7 bases, with 4 bases sitting between them. The CDR3 contains 11 residues. Germline V lookup: CDR1 SGHNT, CDR2 YYREEE (reference sequence). The CDR3 is CASSLASGYTF. The CDR3 region has the DNA TGTGCCAGCAGCTTGGCCAGTGGCTACACCTTC.

V and J are TRBV5-8 and TRBJ1-2; D not certain. V was trimmed by 0 bases and J by 0 bases, leaving 9 bases between them. CDR3 length: 15 amino acids. Germline assignment: CDR1 SGHTS and CDR2 YDEGEE. The CDR3 region is CASSLDSQPNYGYTF. CDR3 nucleotides: TGTGCCAGCAGCTTGGACAGCCAACCTAACTATGGCTACACCTTC.